This T cell receptor (beta chain) is drawn from a study of immune evolution from preneoplasia to lung adenocarcinoma. TCRdb keeps only in-frame clones here, not all; method: immunoSEQ multiplex PCR. Of roughly 40,000 clones detected, 65% to 75% appear once; the ten largest clones hold around 6.1%. V was clipped by 6 bases and J by 8 bases, with 10 bases between them. CDR1 and CDR2 (germline): KGHSH, LQKENI. The CDR3 contains 12 residues. This chain links TRBV18 with TRBJ1-4; D not certain. What was sequenced was FFPE invasive lung adenocarcinoma tissue. The source of this sequence is a person aged 55 to 69 with lung adenocarcinoma. CDR3 DNA: TGTGCCAGCTCCACCGAGACGGAAAAACTGTTTTTT. It translates to CASSTETEKLFF.